Listed here are 20 T cell receptor beta chains from one sample, sequenced in a study of T cell changes during pregnancy in multiple sclerosis. The method was immunoSEQ multiplex PCR; TCRdb's version includes in-frame clones alone and lacks a portion of them. Of roughly 32,000 clones listed, about nine tenths were seen once; the top ten hold around 3.9%. Sequenced material: CD8+ T cells from peripheral blood mononuclear cells, taken in the second trimester of pregnancy. All receptors come from a female donor in good health, enrolled as a control in a pregnancy study.

This chain links TRBV5-6 with TRBJ2-1; tentative D call: TRBD1 (6 bases). Germline loops: CDR1 SGHDT, CDR2 YYEEEE. The CDR3 totals 16 residues. Between the trimmed V and J ends, which lost 4 bases and 0 bases, there was a span of 14 bases. In DNA form, the CDR3 reads TGTGCCAGCAGCAGAGCGGACAGTAGCTCCTACAATGAGCAGTTCTTC. Translating gives CASSRADSSSYNEQFF. Full variable domain (rest looked up from reference TRBV5-6 and TRBJ2-1): DAGVTQSPTHLIKTRGQQVTLRCSPKSGHDTVSWYQQALGQGPQFIFQYYEEEERQRGNFPDRFSGHQFPNYSSELNVNALLLGDSALYLCASSRADSSSYNEQFFGPGTRLTVL.

The chain links TRBV6-5 to TRBJ1-1, with D possibly being TRBD1 (6 bases). The CDR3 is 16 amino acids. Trimming cost V 2 bases and J 1 base, with 14 bases left between them. In germline, CDR1 is MNHEY, CDR2 SVGAGI. The CDR3 region has the DNA TGTGCCAGCAGTTACGGATGGACAGCTTCGAACACTGAAGCTTTCTTT. Protein sequence: CASSYGWTASNTEAFF.

The CDR3 bases are TGTGCCAGTAGTATCGACAGGGACGGGCCTGAAGCTTTCTTT. Its translation is CASSIDRDGPEAFF. V and J are TRBV19 and TRBJ1-1, with 7 bases aligning to TRBD1. There are 14 residues in the CDR3. J gave up 6 bases and V 3 bases, and 7 bases lay outside the gene matches. CDR1 is LNHDA, CDR2 SQIVND, per germline (reference sequence). The entire variable domain, with the rest obtained from reference TRBV19 and TRBJ1-1, is as follows: DGGITQSPKYLFRKEGQNVTLSCEQNLNHDAMYWYRQDPGQGLRLIYYSQIVNDFQKGDIAEGYSVSREKKESFPLTVTSAQKNPTAFYLCASSIDRDGPEAFFGQGTRLTVV.

V usage is TRBV7-6 and J usage is TRBJ2-2; possibly TRBD2 for D (5 bases). This CDR3 region has 13 residues. Trimming removed 3 bases from V and 5 bases from J, with 7 bases in between. Germline assignment: CDR1 SGHVS and CDR2 FNYEAQ. The CDR3 loop is CASSFGVTGELFF. The CDR3, as DNA: TGTGCCAGCAGCTTCGGGGTTACCGGGGAGCTGTTTTTT.

This chain joins TRBV7-2 and TRBJ1-1, with D maybe TRBD1 (5 bases). CDR1 is SGHTA, CDR2 FQGNSA, per germline. V was cut by 3 bases and J by 7 bases, with 15 bases left in between. CDR3 size: 14 residues. CDR3 DNA: TGTGCCAGCAGCTTCAGGGTCGGCGGCGATGAAGCTTTCTTT. Its translation is CASSFRVGGDEAFF.

This rearrangement joins TRBV5-1 to TRBJ2-1; D is undetermined. Germline CDR1 and CDR2: SGHRS and YFSETQ. CDR3 length equals 18 residues. The V end lost 0 bases, the J end lost 4 bases, and 20 bases lay between the germline ends. CDR3 residues: CASSLAGIVGGTYNEQFF. The CDR3 nucleotides are TGCGCCAGCAGCTTGGCCGGTATAGTAGGCGGAACGTACAATGAGCAGTTCTTC.

This chain links TRBV6-6 with TRBJ1-4, with a tentative D call TRBD1 (6 bases). The germline CDR1 and CDR2 sequences are MNHNY and SVGAGI (reference sequence). Trimming took off 4 bases at V and 0 bases at J, with 12 bases between the two ends. This CDR3 region has 16 residues. The CDR3, as DNA: TGTGCCAGCAGTTCCGCACAGGGTGCAACTAATGAAAAACTGTTTTTT. Protein: CASSSAQGATNEKLFF.

This clone was seen a few times. CDR3 sequence reads: CASFGESDSFSGANVLTF. The DNA for the CDR3 is TGTGCCAGCTTCGGAGAATCGGACAGTTTCTCTGGGGCCAACGTCCTGACTTTC. This chain links TRBV2 with TRBJ2-6; D is perhaps TRBD1 (6 bases). This CDR3 contains 18 residues. Trimming took 8 bases from V and 0 from J, leaving 20 bases between them. Germline assignment: CDR1 SNHLY and CDR2 FYNNEI.

CDR3 DNA sequence: TGTGCCAGCAGCTTGAACAGGGGGTCAGACTACACCTTC. Translated, it gives CASSLNRGSDYTF. The gene calls are TRBV7-6 and TRBJ1-2; TRBD1 matches 8 bases. The J segment lost 10 bases and the V segment lost 3 bases, leaving 7 bases of the junction unmatched. The CDR3 covers 13 residues. Per germline, CDR1 SGHVS and CDR2 FNYEAQ.

This chain joins TRBV15 and TRBJ2-7, with D tentatively TRBD1 (5 bases). The CDR3 is 14 amino acids. CDR1 is LNHNV, CDR2 YYDKDF, per germline (reference sequence). V lost 3 bases to trimming and J lost 3 bases, with 12 bases between them. CDR3 loop: CATSSGHGGYEQYF. The DNA for the CDR3 is TGTGCCACCAGCAGCGGACATGGCGGCTACGAGCAGTACTTC. Using reference TRBV15 and TRBJ2-7 for the parts outside the CDR3, the full variable domain is DAMVIQNPRYQVTQFGKPVTLSCSQTLNHNVMYWYQQKSSQAPKLLFHYYDKDFNNEADTPDNFQSRRPNTSFCFLDIRSPGLGDTAMYLCATSSGHGGYEQYFGPGTRLTVT.

CDR3 residues: CASSPKVLRGSNQPQHF. The DNA for the CDR3 is TGTGCCAGCAGCCCTAAGGTCCTCAGGGGTAGCAATCAGCCCCAGCATTTT. This chain joins TRBV5-4 and TRBJ1-5; weak D call: TRBD1 (6 bases). V was shortened by 4 bases and J by 0 bases, with 17 bases between the two germline ends. Per the germline V gene, CDR1 is SGHNT and CDR2 is YYREEE (reference sequence). This CDR3 region has 17 residues.

The rearrangement uses TRBV4-2 and TRBJ2-2; TRBD2 agrees at 8 bases. Germline V gene sequence: CDR1 LGHNA, CDR2 YNFKEQ. The CDR3 length is 17 residues. Germline trimming cut 0 bases from V and 4 bases from J; bases unmatched to any gene: 7. The CDR3 spells CASSQDPGGAVTGELFF. The CDR3 DNA reads as TGTGCCAGCAGCCAAGATCCGGGGGGGGCCGTCACCGGGGAGCTGTTTTTT.

V and J are TRBV2 and TRBJ1-1; D perhaps matches TRBD1 (6 bases). V was trimmed by 3 bases and J by 4 bases, leaving 12 bases between them. CDR3 length: 14 residues. CDR1 and CDR2 from the germline V gene are SNHLY and FYNNEI. DNA for the CDR3: TGTGCCAGCAGTGAGGGCAGGGGAAGCACTGAAGCTTTCTTT. This sequence encodes CASSEGRGSTEAFF.

This chain uses TRBV25-1 with TRBJ2-7; 10 bases fit TRBD1. CDR1 is MGHDK, CDR2 SYGVNS, per germline. V lost 3 bases and J lost 2; bases outside the gene matches: 4. The CDR3 contains 15 residues. The CDR3 region has the DNA TGTGCCAGCAGTGACCGGGACAGGGGCCCCTACGAGCAGTACTTC. The encoded protein is CASSDRDRGPYEQYF.

The genes are TRBV27 and TRBJ2-7, with TRBD1 matching 11 bases. Per the germline V gene, CDR1 is MNHEY and CDR2 is SMNVEV (reference sequence). This CDR3 is built from 12 residues. V lost 9 bases to trimming and J lost 5 bases; unmatched junction nucleotides: 3. The CDR3 here is CASSGQGDEQYF. The CDR3 DNA reads TGTGCCAGTTCGGGACAGGGGGACGAGCAGTACTTC.

This chain connects TRBV25-1 to TRBJ2-7; D ambiguous. The CDR3 loop spans 12 amino acids. The germline CDR1 and CDR2 sequences are MGHDK and SYGVNS. Trimming stripped 10 bases from V and 0 bases from J, with 10 bases between. The CDR3 DNA sequence: TGTGCCACCGGTGGAGACTCCTACGAGCAGTACTTC. It encodes CATGGDSYEQYF.

The J gene is TRBJ2-7, the V gene TRBV6-6; the D gene is possibly TRBD2 (5 bases). Germline V gene lookup returns CDR1 MNHNY and CDR2 SVGAGI (reference sequence). The CDR3 runs 15 residues. With 7 bases removed from V and 7 bases from J, the gap between germline ends came to 23 bases. In DNA form, the CDR3 reads TGTGCCAGCACCACCCTGGAAAGCGTCGGAGGTGAGCAGTACTTC. Its protein product is CASTTLESVGGEQYF.

This chain uses TRBV13 with TRBJ1-4; no clear D. In germline, CDR1 is PRHDT, CDR2 FYEKMQ (reference sequence). This CDR3 has 14 amino acids. The V gene lost 6 bases and the J gene lost 8 bases, with 16 bases spanning the gap. CDR3 DNA: TGTGCCAGCAGGGTGAACAGTGAGCGGGAAAAACTGTTTTTT. It codes for CASRVNSEREKLFF.

The chain has TRBV29-1 and TRBJ1-1; 9 positions agree with TRBD1. The CDR3 runs to 13 residues. J gave up 1 base and V 6 bases, and 3 bases lay outside the gene matches. Looked up from germline, CDR1 is SQVTM and CDR2 is ANQGSEA. CDR3 amino acids: CSVLTGGNTEAFF. The DNA for the CDR3 is TGCAGCGTCCTGACAGGGGGGAACACTGAAGCTTTCTTT. The full variable domain, with the rest looked up from reference TRBV29-1 and TRBJ1-1, is SAVISQKPSRDICQRGTSLTIQCQVDSQVTMMFWYRQQPGQSLTLIATANQGSEATYESGFVIDKFPISRPNLTFSTLTVSNMSPEDSSIYLCSVLTGGNTEAFFGQGTRLTVV.

The chain carries TRBV11-1 and TRBJ2-7; 7 nucleotides line up with TRBD1. V was pared by 2 bases and J by 4 bases, with 2 bases of the junction left unmatched. The CDR3 totals 13 residues. Germline assignment: CDR1 SGHAT and CDR2 FQDESV (reference sequence). The CDR3 region is CASSLQGVYEQYF. The CDR3 DNA follows: TGTGCCAGCAGCTTACAGGGGGTATACGAGCAGTACTTC.